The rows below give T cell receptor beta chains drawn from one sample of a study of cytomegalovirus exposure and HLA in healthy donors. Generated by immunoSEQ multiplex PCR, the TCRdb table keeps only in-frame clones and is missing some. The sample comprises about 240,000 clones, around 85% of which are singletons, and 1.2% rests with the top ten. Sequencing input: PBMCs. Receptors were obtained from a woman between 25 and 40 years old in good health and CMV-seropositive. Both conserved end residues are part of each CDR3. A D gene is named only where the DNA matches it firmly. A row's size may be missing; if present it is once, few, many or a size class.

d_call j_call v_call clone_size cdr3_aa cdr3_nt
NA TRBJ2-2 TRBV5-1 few CASSFQGTGELFF TGCGCCAGCAGCTTCCAGGGCACCGGGGAGCTGTTTTTT
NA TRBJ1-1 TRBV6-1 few CASTRQRDTEAFF TGTGCCAGCACTCGGCAGCGAGACACTGAAGCTTTCTTT
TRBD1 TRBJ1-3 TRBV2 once CASRQGVANTIYF TGTGCCAGCAGACAGGGGGTGGCAAACACCATATATTTT
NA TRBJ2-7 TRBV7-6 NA CASSLRTASYEQYF TGTGCCAGCAGCTTACGGACAGCCTCCTACGAGCAGTACTTC
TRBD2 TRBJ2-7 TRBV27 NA CASSLKGLVYEQYF TGTGCCAGCAGTTTAAAGGGACTAGTCTACGAGCAGTACTTC
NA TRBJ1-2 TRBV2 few CASSGSVPYGYTF TGTGCCAGCAGTGGGAGTGTCCCCTATGGCTACACCTTC
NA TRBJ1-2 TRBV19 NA CASSVRNYGYTF TGTGCCAGTAGTGTCAGGAACTATGGCTACACCTTC
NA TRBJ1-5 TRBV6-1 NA CASSLPDQPQHF TGTGCCAGCAGTTTACCGGATCAGCCCCAGCATTTT
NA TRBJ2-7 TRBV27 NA CASSGGGDYEQYF TGTGCCAGCAGCGGAGGTGGGGACTACGAGCAGTACTTC
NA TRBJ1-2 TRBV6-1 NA CASGDIINYGYTF TGTGCCAGCGGGGACATCATTAACTATGGCTACACCTTC
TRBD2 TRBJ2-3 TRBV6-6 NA CASRQLAGVPADTQYF TGTGCCAGCAGACAACTAGCGGGAGTCCCAGCTGATACGCAGTATTTT
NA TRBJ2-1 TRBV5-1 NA CASSLGSGQYNEQFF TGCGCCAGCAGCTTGGGGTCGGGACAATACAATGAGCAGTTCTTC
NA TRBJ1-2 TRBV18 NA CASSRTDDYGYTF TGTGCCAGCTCACGAACAGACGACTATGGCTACACCTTC
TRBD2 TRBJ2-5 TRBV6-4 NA CASSDLAGGLETQYF TGTGCCAGCAGTGATCTAGCGGGAGGGCTTGAGACCCAGTACTTC
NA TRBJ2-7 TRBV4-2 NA CASSQDRGAYEQYF TGTGCCAGCAGCCAAGACAGGGGGGCCTACGAGCAGTACTTC
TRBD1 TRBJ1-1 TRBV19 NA CASSPRAGQTIRYTEAFF TGTGCCAGTAGTCCGCGCGCGGGACAGACTATTCGGTACACTGAAGCTTTCTTT
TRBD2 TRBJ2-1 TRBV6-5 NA CASSTSGRANEQFF TGTGCCAGCAGCACTAGCGGGAGGGCCAATGAGCAGTTCTTC
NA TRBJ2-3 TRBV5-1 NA CASSLDGTQYF TGCGCCAGCAGCTTGGACGGTACGCAGTATTTT
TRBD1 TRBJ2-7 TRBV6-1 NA CASEGTVTYEQYF TGTGCCAGTGAGGGGACAGTTACCTACGAGCAGTACTTC
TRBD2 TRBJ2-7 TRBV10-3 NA CAISERVAGGGSYEQYF TGTGCCATCAGTGAGAGGGTAGCGGGAGGAGGATCCTACGAGCAGTACTTC
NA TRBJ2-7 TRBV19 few CASSPHPREQYF TGTGCCAGTAGCCCCCACCCGCGGGAGCAGTACTTC
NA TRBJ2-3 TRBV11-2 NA CASSLRLYASTDTQYF TGTGCCAGCAGCTTACGCCTCTACGCGTCGACAGATACGCAGTATTTT
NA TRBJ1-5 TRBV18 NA CASSRGDQPQHF TGTGCCAGCTCCCGCGGTGACCAGCCCCAGCATTTT
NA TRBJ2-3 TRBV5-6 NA CASSGTSRVPQYF TGTGCCAGCAGCGGAACTAGCAGAGTTCCGCAGTATTTT
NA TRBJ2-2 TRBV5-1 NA CASSLGVGDIGELFF TGCGCCAGCAGCTTAGGTGTCGGGGATATCGGGGAGCTGTTTTTT
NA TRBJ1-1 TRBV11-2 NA CASSFTHTNTEAFF TGTGCCAGCAGCTTTACACACACCAACACTGAAGCTTTCTTT
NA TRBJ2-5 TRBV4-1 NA CASSSTGEETQYF TGCGCCAGCAGTTCGACAGGTGAAGAGACCCAGTACTTC
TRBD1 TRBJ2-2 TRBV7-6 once CASSSPRTGGTGELFF TGTGCCAGCAGCTCGCCACGGACAGGGGGGACCGGGGAGCTGTTTTTT
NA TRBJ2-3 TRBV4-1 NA CASSQALDTDTQYF TGCGCCAGCAGCCAAGCTCTAGACACAGATACGCAGTATTTT
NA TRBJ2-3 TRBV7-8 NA CASVAGTSTDTQYF TGTGCCAGCGTTGCGGGCACTAGCACAGATACGCAGTATTTT
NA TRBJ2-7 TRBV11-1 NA CASKSSGYSYEQYF TGTGCCAGCAAGTCCTCGGGGTATAGCTACGAGCAGTACTTC
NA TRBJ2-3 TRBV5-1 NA CASSPAGSTDTQYF TGCGCCAGCAGCCCGGCCGGGTCCACAGATACGCAGTATTTT
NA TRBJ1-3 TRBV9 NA CASSVGVGSGNTIYF TGTGCCAGCAGCGTAGGAGTCGGTTCTGGAAACACCATATATTTT
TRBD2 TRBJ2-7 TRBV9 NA CASSVEAGGPYEQYF TGTGCCAGCAGCGTAGAAGCGGGAGGGCCTTACGAGCAGTACTTC
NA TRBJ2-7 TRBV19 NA CASSKAGYFYEQYF TGTGCCAGTAGCAAGGCAGGTTACTTCTACGAGCAGTACTTC
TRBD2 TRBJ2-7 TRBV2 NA CASTSPTSGRGEQYF TGTGCCAGCACCTCACCAACTAGCGGGAGAGGCGAGCAGTACTTC
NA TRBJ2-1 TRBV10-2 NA CASSLRNEQFF TGCGCCAGCAGTCTGAGGAATGAGCAGTTCTTC
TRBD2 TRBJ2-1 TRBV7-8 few CASSSRLATSRGSSYNEQFF TGTGCCAGCAGCTCCCGACTAGCGACTTCGAGAGGAAGCTCCTACAATGAGCAGTTCTTC
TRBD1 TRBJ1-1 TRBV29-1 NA CSVDGAGGFGAEAFF TGCAGCGTTGATGGTGCAGGGGGTTTTGGGGCTGAAGCTTTCTTT
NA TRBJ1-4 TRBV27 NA CASSPGGGGHNEKLFF TGTGCCAGCAGTCCAGGAGGTGGAGGGCACAATGAAAAACTGTTTTTT
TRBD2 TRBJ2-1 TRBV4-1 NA CASSQDSQREIYNEQFF TGCGCCAGCAGCCAAGATAGCCAGCGGGAGATCTACAATGAGCAGTTCTTC
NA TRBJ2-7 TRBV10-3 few CAISPLPGDEQYF TGTGCCATCAGTCCGCTCCCCGGGGACGAGCAGTACTTC
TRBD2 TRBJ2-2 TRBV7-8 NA CASSLARIAGGPRTGELFF TGTGCCAGCAGCTTAGCGCGAATAGCGGGAGGGCCAAGGACCGGGGAGCTGTTTTTT
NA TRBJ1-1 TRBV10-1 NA CASSGQSNTEAFF TGCGCCAGCAGTGGACAGAGTAACACTGAAGCTTTCTTT
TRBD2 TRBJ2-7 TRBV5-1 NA CASSPGLAGEHEQYF TGCGCCAGCAGCCCGGGACTAGCGGGAGAACACGAGCAGTACTTC
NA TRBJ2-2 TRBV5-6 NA CASSLGGLPGELFF TGTGCCAGCAGCTTGGGCGGCCTCCCCGGGGAGCTGTTTTTT
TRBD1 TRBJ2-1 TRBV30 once CAWSVDKTGGLFNEQFF TGTGCCTGGAGTGTTGACAAAACAGGGGGCCTTTTCAATGAGCAGTTCTTC
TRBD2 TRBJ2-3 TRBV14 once CASSQVAGGSTDTQYF TGTGCCAGCAGCCAAGTAGCGGGAGGATCCACAGATACGCAGTATTTT
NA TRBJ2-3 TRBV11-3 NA CASSFPYGGSLTDTQYF TGTGCCAGCAGCTTCCCCTATGGAGGCTCCCTCACAGATACGCAGTATTTT